This passage covers 3 T cell receptor beta chains from one sample sequenced in a study of T cell changes during pregnancy in multiple sclerosis. Repertoires were generated with immunoSEQ multiplex PCR, while TCRdb's copy carries only in-frame clones and drops some. The table lists fewer than 50,000 clones, 85% to 90% of them singletons. This specimen consisted of CD8+ T cells from peripheral blood mononuclear cells, obtained in the third trimester of pregnancy. Receptors were obtained from a female donor with multiple sclerosis, enrolled in a pregnancy study.

The chain combines TRBV30 with TRBJ1-2; D may be TRBD1 (5 bases). Germline lookup yields CDR1 GTSNPN and CDR2 SVGIG (reference sequence). With 3 bases removed from V and 0 bases from J, the gap between germline ends came to 11 bases. The CDR3 is 14 residues long. The chain's CDR3 is CAWSGAGSNYGYTF. The CDR3 nucleotides read TGTGCCTGGAGCGGAGCAGGGTCTAACTATGGCTACACCTTC.

This clone was observed a single time. The chain joins TRBV19 to TRBJ1-4; D is uncertain. The germline V gene has CDR1 LNHDA and CDR2 SQIVND (reference sequence). This CDR3 has 13 amino acids. Between the trimmed V and J ends, which lost 6 bases and 7 bases, there was a span of 12 bases. The CDR3: CASSHLEGEKLFF. DNA of the CDR3: TGTGCCAGTAGCCACTTAGAGGGTGAAAAACTGTTTTTT.

This chain connects TRBV27 to TRBJ2-7; 9 bases align to TRBD1. CDR1 is MNHEY, CDR2 SMNVEV, per germline (reference sequence). J was trimmed by 4 bases and V by 6 bases; bases with no gene match: 4. This CDR3 is 13 amino acids long. The CDR3 reads CASRQTGGYEQYF. DNA of the CDR3: TGTGCCAGCAGACAGACAGGGGGGTACGAGCAGTACTTC.